The clone carrying this T cell receptor (beta chain) occurred once. Under the authors' procedure: Estimated nucleated cell counts came from reference gene primer amplification. The method was immunoSEQ multiplex PCR; TCRdb's version includes in-frame clones alone and lacks a portion of them. V and J calls and clone size follow that table, whereas D and trimming were derived from the DNA. The sample consists of 160,000 or so clones, approximately 80% of them appearing once. The data are from a study of blood T cell repertoires in COVID-19. The CDR3 sequence is 16 residues long. V dropped 6 bases and J dropped 1 base, with 18 bases sitting between them. CDR1 MDHEN and CDR2 SYDVKM come from the germline V gene.

The genes are TRBV28 and TRBJ2-5; TRBD2 is a possible D gene (6 bases). Sequencing input: peripheral blood. The receptor's source is a human donor in a cohort sampled during active COVID-19. CDR3 bases: TGTGCCAGCAGAGGGACTCGAGCCCCCATCCAAGAGACCCAGTACTTC. It yields the protein CASRGTRAPIQETQYF.